This T cell receptor (beta chain) comes out of a study of blood T cell repertoires in COVID-19. This CDR3 spans 14 amino acids. Germline V gene sequence: CDR1 SEHNR, CDR2 FQNEAQ (reference sequence). V gave up 7 bases and J gave up 5 bases; unmatched junction bases: 7. In the authors' methods: Counts of nucleated cells, estimated from reference gene primer amplification, were obtained. Measured with immunoSEQ multiplex PCR; TCRdb has only the in-frame clones, and not every one. That table gives V, J and clone size, and the DNA gave D and trimming. This sample yields more than 85,000 clones, of which about 90% are seen a single time; approximately 18% belongs to the top ten.

J is TRBJ1-1 and V is TRBV7-9; 10 bases are shared with TRBD1. This receptor was identified in a human donor in a cohort sampled during active COVID-19. Material: peripheral blood. CDR3 bases: TGTGCCAGCATCGGAGACAGGGGGCCTACTGAAGCTTTCTTT. It is translated as CASIGDRGPTEAFF.